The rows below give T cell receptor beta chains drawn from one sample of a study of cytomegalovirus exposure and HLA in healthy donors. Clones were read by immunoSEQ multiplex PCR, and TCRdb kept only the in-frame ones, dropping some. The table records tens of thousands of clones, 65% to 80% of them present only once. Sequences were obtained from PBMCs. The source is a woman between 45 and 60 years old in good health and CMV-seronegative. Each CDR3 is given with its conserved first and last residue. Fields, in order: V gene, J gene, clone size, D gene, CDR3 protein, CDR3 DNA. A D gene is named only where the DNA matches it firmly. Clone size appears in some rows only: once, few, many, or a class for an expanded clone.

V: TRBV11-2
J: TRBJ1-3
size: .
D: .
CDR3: CASSLEAGVTGNTIYF
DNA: TGTGCCAGCAGCTTAGAAGCAGGGGTAACAGGGAACACCATATATTTT

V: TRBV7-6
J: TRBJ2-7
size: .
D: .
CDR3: CASSWQEGYEQYF
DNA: TGTGCCAGCTCGTGGCAGGAAGGCTACGAGCAGTACTTC

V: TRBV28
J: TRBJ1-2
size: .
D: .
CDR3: CASSLMQANGYTF
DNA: TGTGCCAGCAGTTTGATGCAGGCGAATGGCTACACCTTC

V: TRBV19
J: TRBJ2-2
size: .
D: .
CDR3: CASSQRGFPNTGELFF
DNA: TGTGCCAGTAGCCAACGGGGGTTTCCGAACACCGGGGAGCTGTTTTTT

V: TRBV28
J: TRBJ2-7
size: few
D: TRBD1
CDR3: CASSLWTAGGRYEQYF
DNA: TGTGCCAGCAGTTTATGGACGGCAGGGGGTCGCTACGAGCAGTACTTC

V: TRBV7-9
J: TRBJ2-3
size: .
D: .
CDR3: CASSFPVVRTDTQYF
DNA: TGTGCCAGCAGCTTCCCGGTCGTGAGAACAGATACGCAGTATTTT

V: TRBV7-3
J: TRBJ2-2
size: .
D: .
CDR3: CASSRLNTGELFF
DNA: TGTGCCAGCAGCCGGTTGAACACCGGGGAGCTGTTTTTT

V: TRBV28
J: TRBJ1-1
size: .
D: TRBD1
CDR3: CASSPRTPGGTEAFF
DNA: TGTGCCAGCAGTCCCCGGACTCCAGGGGGAACTGAAGCTTTCTTT

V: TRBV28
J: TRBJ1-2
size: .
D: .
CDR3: CASSRRGDYGGIYGYTF
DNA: TGTGCCAGCAGCCGCCGGGGAGATTATGGCGGAATCTATGGCTACACCTTC

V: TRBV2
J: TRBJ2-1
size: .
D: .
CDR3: CASQQGRNNEQFF
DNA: TGTGCCAGCCAGCAGGGGAGAAACAATGAGCAGTTCTTC

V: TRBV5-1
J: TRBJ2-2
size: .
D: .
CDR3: CASSLTGLGELFF
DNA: TGCGCCAGCAGCCTCACAGGGCTCGGGGAGCTGTTTTTT

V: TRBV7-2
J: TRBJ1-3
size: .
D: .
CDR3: CASSLTASGNTIYF
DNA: TGTGCCAGCAGCTTGACAGCCTCTGGAAACACCATATATTTT

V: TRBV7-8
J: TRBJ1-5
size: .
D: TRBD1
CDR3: CASSPGQGSFWQPQHF
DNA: TGTGCCAGCAGCCCCGGACAGGGAAGTTTCTGGCAGCCCCAGCATTTT

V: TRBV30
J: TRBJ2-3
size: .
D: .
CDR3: CAATKSSTDTQYF
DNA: TGTGCCGCCACTAAGTCAAGCACAGATACGCAGTATTTT

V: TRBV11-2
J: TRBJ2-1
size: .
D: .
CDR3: CASSLDTRNEQFF
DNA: TGTGCCAGCAGCTTAGATACGCGCAATGAGCAGTTCTTC

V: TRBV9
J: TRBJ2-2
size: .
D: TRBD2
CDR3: CASSVGGAGVPNTGELFF
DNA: TGTGCCAGCAGCGTAGGGGGAGCGGGGGTCCCGAACACCGGGGAGCTGTTTTTT

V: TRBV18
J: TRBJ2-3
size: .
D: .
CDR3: CASSPSGDTQYF
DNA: TGTGCCAGCTCACCCTCGGGAGATACGCAGTATTTT

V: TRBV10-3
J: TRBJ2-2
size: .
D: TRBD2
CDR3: CAISESEGLAGVVGGELFF
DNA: TGTGCCATCAGTGAGTCGGAAGGACTAGCGGGAGTGGTTGGCGGGGAGCTGTTTTTT

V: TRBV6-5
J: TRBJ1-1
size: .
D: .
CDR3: CASSLQRNTEAFF
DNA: TGTGCCAGCAGTTTACAGAGGAACACTGAAGCTTTCTTT

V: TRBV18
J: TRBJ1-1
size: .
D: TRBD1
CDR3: CASSPWTGGDTEAFF
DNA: TGTGCCAGCTCACCTTGGACAGGGGGTGACACTGAAGCTTTCTTT

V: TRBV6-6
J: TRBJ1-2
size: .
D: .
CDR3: CASSYPGNEGYTF
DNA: TGTGCCAGCAGTTATCCCGGGAACGAAGGCTACACCTTC

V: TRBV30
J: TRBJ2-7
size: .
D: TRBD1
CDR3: CAWSKGAGTVQCF
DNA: TGTGCCTGGAGTAAGGGGGCAGGGACGGTCCAGTGCTTC

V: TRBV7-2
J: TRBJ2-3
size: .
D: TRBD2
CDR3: CASSLDSGRADTQYF
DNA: TGTGCCAGCAGCTTAGATAGCGGGAGGGCGGATACGCAGTATTTT

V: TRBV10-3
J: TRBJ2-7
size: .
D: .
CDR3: CAISDGQGGRAEQYF
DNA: TGTGCCATCAGTGACGGTCAAGGGGGTCGCGCCGAGCAGTACTTC

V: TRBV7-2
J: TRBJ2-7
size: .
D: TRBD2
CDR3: CASSQAGGPYEQYF
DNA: TGTGCCAGCAGCCAAGCGGGGGGCCCCTACGAGCAGTACTTC

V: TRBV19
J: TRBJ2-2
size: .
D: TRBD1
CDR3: CASQGAGELFF
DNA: TGTGCCAGCCAGGGGGCGGGAGAGCTGTTTTTT

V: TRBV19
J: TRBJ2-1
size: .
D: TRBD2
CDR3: CASMALAGGFNEQFF
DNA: TGTGCCAGTATGGCACTAGCGGGAGGGTTCAATGAGCAGTTCTTC

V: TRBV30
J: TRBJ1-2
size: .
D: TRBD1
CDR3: CAWSRGTATYGYTF
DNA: TGTGCCTGGAGCCGAGGGACAGCCACTTATGGCTACACCTTC

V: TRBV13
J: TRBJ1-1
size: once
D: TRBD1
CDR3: CASSSFGDRGLNTEAFF
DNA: TGTGCCAGCAGCTCTTTTGGGGACAGGGGACTGAACACTGAAGCTTTCTTT

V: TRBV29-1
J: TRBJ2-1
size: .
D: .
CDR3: CSATADYNEQFF
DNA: TGCAGCGCCACCGCAGACTACAATGAGCAGTTCTTC

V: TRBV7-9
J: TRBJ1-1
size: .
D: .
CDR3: CASSLEDSTQAFF
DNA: TGTGCCAGCAGCTTGGAGGACTCTACTCAAGCTTTCTTT

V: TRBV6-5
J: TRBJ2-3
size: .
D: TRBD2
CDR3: CASRQLAGGEDTQYF
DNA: TGTGCCAGCAGACAACTAGCGGGGGGTGAAGATACGCAGTATTTT

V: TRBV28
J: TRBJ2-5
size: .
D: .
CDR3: CASSLRGSGTQYF
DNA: TGTGCCAGCAGTTTGAGGGGGAGCGGGACCCAGTACTTC

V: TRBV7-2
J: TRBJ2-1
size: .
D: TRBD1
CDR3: CASSWRGQGYEQFF
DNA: TGTGCCAGCAGTTGGAGGGGACAGGGCTATGAGCAGTTCTTC

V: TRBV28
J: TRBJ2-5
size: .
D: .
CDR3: CASSSPPRQETQYF
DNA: TGTGCCAGCAGTTCCCCCCCGAGGCAAGAGACCCAGTACTTC

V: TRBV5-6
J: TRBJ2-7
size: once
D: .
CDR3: CASSTRDLSYEQYF
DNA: TGTGCCAGCAGCACTCGGGACTTATCCTACGAGCAGTACTTC

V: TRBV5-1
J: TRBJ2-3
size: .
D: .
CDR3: CASSLGRTASTDTQYF
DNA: TGCGCCAGCAGCTTGGGCCGGACAGCATCCACAGATACGCAGTATTTT

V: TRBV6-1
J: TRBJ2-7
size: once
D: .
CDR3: CATLLLGAGEQYF
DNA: TGTGCCACCCTCTTGTTAGGGGCAGGTGAGCAGTACTTC

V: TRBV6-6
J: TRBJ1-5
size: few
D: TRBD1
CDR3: CASSTRDRGGNQPQHF
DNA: TGTGCCAGCAGTACCAGGGACAGGGGTGGCAATCAGCCCCAGCATTTT

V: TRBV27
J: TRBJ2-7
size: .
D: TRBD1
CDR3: CASSLTGVYEQYF
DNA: TGTGCCAGCAGTTTAACAGGGGTCTACGAGCAGTACTTC

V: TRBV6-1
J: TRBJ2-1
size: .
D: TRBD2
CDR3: CASRREGSSYNEQFF
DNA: TGTGCCAGCAGGAGGGAGGGAAGCTCCTACAATGAGCAGTTCTTC

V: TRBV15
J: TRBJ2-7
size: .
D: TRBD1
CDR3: CATSREPGQPNEQYF
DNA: TGTGCCACCAGCAGAGAACCGGGACAGCCTAACGAGCAGTACTTC

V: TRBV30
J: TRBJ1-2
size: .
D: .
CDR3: CAWIEYSRSYGYTF
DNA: TGTGCCTGGATCGAATACTCGAGAAGCTATGGCTACACCTTC

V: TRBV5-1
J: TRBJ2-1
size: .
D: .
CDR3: CASSLGQTTSNEQFF
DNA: TGCGCCAGCAGCTTGGGCCAGACCACTAGCAATGAGCAGTTCTTC

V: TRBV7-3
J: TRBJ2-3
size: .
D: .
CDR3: CASSLAGSTDTQYF
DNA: TGTGCCAGCAGCTTGGCAGGGTCCACAGATACGCAGTATTTT

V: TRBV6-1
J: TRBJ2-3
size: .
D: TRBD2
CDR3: CASSDVGLAGLTDTQYF
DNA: TGTGCCAGCAGTGATGTAGGGCTAGCGGGCCTCACAGATACGCAGTATTTT